This T cell receptor (beta chain) was recovered during a study of cytomegalovirus exposure and HLA in healthy donors. For the study at large: HLA-typed donors were the source of about 85 million unique TCRs, which an early data release held.

On this clone itself: What it binds is unknown.

In the PCR, 60 Vbeta and 13 Jbeta primers were used. The repertoire was sequenced with immunoSEQ multiplex PCR; TCRdb's copy has only in-frame clones and lacks some. The sample comprises a few hundred thousand clones, 80% to 85% of which are singletons, and around 8% rests with the top ten. Study-level points and caveats: V- and J-gene trimming in TCR beta was tied to a missense DCLRE1C variant by an analysis performed later. A list of more than 150 TCR beta chains associated with cytomegalovirus was given.

V trimming: 2 bases; J trimming: 2 bases; junction bases outside the gene matches: 7. This CDR3 spans 16 amino acids. Germline V gives CDR1 MNHEY, CDR2 SMNVEV (reference sequence). Donors were ostensibly healthy at sampling, although undocumented immune exposures were probable. The TCR was taken from a woman aged 55-75 years in good health and CMV-seropositive. The chain recombines TRBV27 with TRBJ2-7; 9 nucleotides match TRBD2. Sequenced: PBMCs. CDR3 nucleotides: TGTGCCAGCAGTTTACAAGGGCTAGCGGGGCCCTACGAGCAGTACTTC. Translation gives CASSLQGLAGPYEQYF.